Sequencing of this T cell receptor (beta chain) was carried out in a study of monozygotic twins with inflammatory bowel disease. Study-wide results and limits: Patient repertoires may carry noise from differing immunosuppressive treatments.

A note on this clonotype: Its target is not known.

Every TCR library used roughly 3,700 ng of total RNA. Addition of UMIs with a 6-nucleotide sample barcode was achieved by template switching. TCRdb re-called the 5' RACE reads; one entry per CDR3 protein, DNA not given. The table lists hundreds of thousands of distinct CDR3 sequences. This CDR3 has 14 residues. Per germline, CDR1 SGDLS and CDR2 YYNGEE. The receptor was derived from a human donor with ulcerative colitis or Crohn's disease, or a healthy co-twin of an affected twin (not recorded which). Specimen: blood. The chain combines TRBV9 with TRBJ1-6. CDR3 loop: CASSLRYRDSPLHF.